This TCR beta chain was retrieved from a study of T cells expressing NK-cell markers (TCRdb year 2020). Turning to the overall study: In sorted CD3+CD56+NKG2C+, CD3+CD56+NKG2C- and CD3+CD56-NKG2C+ T-cell subsets from several donors, TCR beta-chain repertoires were profiled. Randomly selected healthy volunteers, three men and five women, were used as the eight sequenced donors. Of the eight sequenced donors, seven were found to be HCMV-seropositive and one was found to be HCMV-seronegative. Libraries were sequenced as 2 x 150 bp reads on Illumina HiSeq 2000/2500, MiSeq or NextSeq.

What the study reported, not specific to this receptor: It remained unclear whether the expanded NKG2C-expressing T cell clones were specific for HCMV antigens. Those dominant clonotypes were again the most abundant among CD3+CD56-NKG2C+ cells in a handful of donors, at about 28.3-65%. In several donors, the dominant CD3+CD56+NKG2C+ clonotypes ranked among the top 10 CD8+ clonotypes, making up roughly 1.0-8% of CD8+ T cells.

Inclusive of the bounding cysteine and phenylalanine, the CDR3 is 15 residues long. The DNA sequence is not available. Per the germline V gene (reference sequence), PRHDT is the CDR1 and FYEKMQ is the CDR2. The listed sequencing device is Illumina HiSeq 2000. TCR beta cDNA libraries were prepared using 5'RACE template switching, which introduced a universal primer site and unique molecular identifiers. Priming for cDNA synthesis came from the TCR beta constant segment, and two successive PCR amplification steps followed. In the paper's pipeline: MIGEC handled demultiplexing of the reads and grouping by UMI, while MiTCR was used to assemble and quantify clonotypes. To exclude erroneous sequences, any TCR cDNA sequence not supported by at least two reads was discarded. The tcR package was used for downstream repertoire analysis, and clonotypes were matched across fractions by CDR3 nucleotide sequence plus V segment. Antigen specificity was annotated against VDJdb with VDJmatch, allowing one amino acid substitution in CDR3. TCRdb reprocessed the reads and lists each CDR3 protein sequence as a single entry, with no DNA. The V and J calls shown here were made by TCRdb, not taken from the authors' results. The sample's records list approximately 550,000 distinct CDR3 sequences. The biggest ten clones account for under 4.5% of the sample.

To determine HCMV serostatus, a commercial ELISA kit was used to detect HCMV-specific IgG in serum. Ficoll density gradient centrifugation was used to isolate peripheral blood mononuclear cells from blood. To note about this clonotype: Its antigen has not been determined.

Here the chain combines TRBV13 and TRBJ2-7; TCRdb outputs TRBD1, but without DNA this stays unchecked. The sequence derives from a young man in good health. Donor details come from another sample of the same person, matched by shared clones. The sequenced sample was blood T cells: a sorted CD56 or NKG2C T cell subset, CD4+ or CD8+ T cells, or bulk PBMC T cells (not recorded which). The encoded CDR3 is CASSSGDRGVYEQYF.